The 14 T cell receptor beta chains in this list originate from one sample, sequenced in a study of Graves' ophthalmopathy and Graves' hyperthyroidism. The TCR beta CDR3 regions underwent amplification from RNA transcripts. An initial RT-PCR round employing HTBI primers preceded a second-round multiplex PCR. MiXCR, applied by TCRdb to the multiplex PCR reads, yields one record per CDR3 protein. The sample includes about 370,000 distinct CDR3 sequences, about 18% of them seen just once. The sequencing sample was made of peripheral blood. These receptors were collected from a young woman with Graves' ophthalmopathy.

The rearrangement links TRBV10-3 to TRBJ2-7; a weak D match, TRBD1 (6 bases). Trimming took 10 bases from V and 0 from J, leaving 19 bases between them. The CDR3 consists of 15 residues. CDR1 and CDR2 from the germline V gene are ENHRY and SYGVKD. The CDR3 loop reads CATRRTDSFSYEQYF. CDR3 in DNA: TGTGCCACCCGGAGGACAGACTCCTTCTCCTACGAGCAGTACTTC.

This chain's CDR3 is CASSSAARGFTGELFF. The CDR3, as DNA: TGTGCCAGCAGTTCGGCGGCCAGGGGGTTTACCGGGGAGCTGTTTTTT. The chain combines TRBV6-2 or TRBV6-3 with TRBJ2-2; 7 bases match TRBD1. The CDR3 runs to 16 residues. J gave up 5 bases and V 4 bases, and 10 bases lay outside the gene matches. Germline V CDR1 and CDR2: MNHEY, SVGEGT.

In its sample, this clonotype was seen a few times. The gene calls are TRBV6-2 or TRBV6-3 and TRBJ2-2; a possible D gene is TRBD1 (6 bases). Germline CDR1 and CDR2: MNHEY and SVGEGT. Trimming took 6 bases from V and 2 from J, leaving 19 bases between them. The length of the CDR3 is 17 residues. The CDR3 reads CASSYVENRANTGELFF. In DNA form, the CDR3 reads TGTGCCAGCAGCTACGTAGAGAACAGGGCAAACACCGGGGAGCTGTTTTTT.

In its sample, this clonotype was seen many times. One end of the junction does not line up with germline, which may come from a read error. The genes are TRBV5-1 and TRBJ2-7; 7 bases agree with TRBD1. The V gene's germline CDR1 is SGHRS and CDR2 YFSETQ. The CDR3 has 14 residues. CDR3: CASSLGGQAYEQYF. The CDR3 coding sequence is TGTGCCAGCAGCTTAGGAGGACAGGCTTACGAGCAGTACTTC.

In regard to this clonotype: Since a much larger clone is just one base distant, this may be a read error. CDR3 residues: CASSSAGQEQPEAFF. DNA of the CDR3: TGTGCCAGCAGCTCCGCGGGACAGGAACAACCTGAAGCTTTCTTT. This rearrangement joins TRBV28 to TRBJ1-1, with TRBD1 matching over 8 bases. Germline V gene data show CDR1 as MDHEN and CDR2 as SYDVKM. This CDR3 comprises 15 residues. J gave up 6 bases and V 6 bases, and 12 bases lay outside the gene matches.

This clonotype was counted many times. The chain has TRBV12-3 or TRBV12-4 and TRBJ2-7; 10 bases map to TRBD1. The CDR3 runs 16 residues. Trimming cost V 4 bases and J 3 bases; bases outside gene matches: 9. CDR3 in DNA: TGTGCCAGCAGTTCGGGGCCGGGACAGGGGTTCTACGAGCAGTACTTC. It codes for CASSSGPGQGFYEQYF.

The chain is built from TRBV12-3 or TRBV12-4 and TRBJ1-5; 9 bases are shared with TRBD1. The CDR3 has 16 amino acids. V shed 5 bases, J shed 6 bases, and the junction held 11 bases outside the gene matches. The CDR3 region is CASSAASGTGPQPQHF. The CDR3 nucleotides are TGTGCCAGCAGTGCAGCCTCCGGGACAGGGCCTCAGCCCCAGCATTTT.

The CDR3 loop is CASSMAGAGYEQYF. The CDR3 DNA reads as TGTGCCAGTAGTATGGCGGGGGCTGGCTACGAGCAGTACTTC. The chain recombines TRBV19 with TRBJ2-7; maybe TRBD2 (7 bases). The CDR3 loop spans 14 amino acids. V was trimmed by 3 bases and J by 3 bases, leaving 12 bases between them. Germline CDR1 reads LNHDA; CDR2 reads SQIVND (reference sequence).

This clonotype was detected many times. V usage is TRBV6-2 or TRBV6-3 and J usage is TRBJ1-1; 8 bases are shared with TRBD1. CDR1 and CDR2 (germline): MNHEY, SVGEGT. After removal of 6 bases from V and 1 base from J, the junction contained 10 bases not matched to a gene. This CDR3 contains 16 residues. The CDR3 is CASSRPGQVPNTEAFF. DNA of the CDR3: TGTGCCAGCAGCCGCCCGGGACAGGTACCGAACACTGAAGCTTTCTTT.

The table lists this clonotype with many counts. The chain links TRBV28 to TRBJ1-3; D not certain. From germline, CDR1 is MDHEN and CDR2 SYDVKM. V was pared by 5 bases and J by 0 bases, with 11 bases between. This CDR3 region has 15 residues. CDR3 in amino acids: CASSPLTSSGNTIYF. CDR3 sequence (DNA): TGTGCCAGCAGTCCCCTGACCAGCTCTGGAAACACCATATATTTT. Drawing the rest from reference TRBV28 and TRBJ1-3, the complete variable domain is DVKVTQSSRYLVKRTGEKVFLECVQDMDHENMFWYRQDPGLGLRLIYFSYDVKMKEKGDIPEGYSVSREKKERFSLILESASTNQTSMYLCASSPLTSSGNTIYFGEGSWLTVV.

This clonotype has a count of ten or more. The rearrangement links TRBV10-2 to TRBJ1-6; 7 bases line up with TRBD1. The germline gives CDR1 WSHSY, CDR2 SAAADI. The J segment lost 11 bases and the V segment lost 10 bases, leaving 11 bases of the junction unmatched. The CDR3 is made up of 13 amino acids. The CDR3 reads CATTTGSGTPLHF. CDR3 nucleotides: TGCGCCACCACGACAGGGAGTGGCACACCCCTCCACTTT.

This clonotype was recorded at least ten times. This chain joins TRBV20-1 and TRBJ2-5; no clear D. The CDR3 length is 13 residues. Trimming stripped 5 bases from V and 4 bases from J, with 14 bases between. The germline CDR1 and CDR2 sequences are DFQATT and SNEGSKA (reference sequence). The CDR3 is CSAGPLSGETQYF. The CDR3 nucleotides are TGCAGTGCTGGTCCCCTATCTGGAGAGACCCAGTACTTC.

At least ten counts were recorded for this clonotype. This sequence joins TRBV5-1 and TRBJ2-7, with TRBD2 matching 11 bases. Per germline, CDR1 SGHRS and CDR2 YFSETQ. V lost 0 bases to trimming and J lost 6 bases; unmatched junction nucleotides: 5. The CDR3 extends over 15 amino acids. The CDR3 here is CASSLEPSGRLEQYF. CDR3 DNA: TGCGCCAGCAGCTTGGAACCTAGCGGGAGGCTCGAGCAGTACTTC.

This clonotype was seen many times. V and J are TRBV7-8 and TRBJ1-6; no reliable D call. The CDR3 totals 18 residues. V lost 0 bases, J lost 0 bases, and 12 bases lay in between. The V gene's germline CDR1 is SGHVS and CDR2 FQNEAQ. The CDR3 region has the DNA TGTGCCAGCAGCTTAGCGCGTCCGGGGAGCTCCTATAATTCACCCCTCCACTTT. Protein: CASSLARPGSSYNSPLHF. Using reference TRBV7-8 and TRBJ1-6 for the parts outside the CDR3, the full variable domain is GAGVSQSPRYKVAKRGQDVALRCDPISGHVSLFWYQQALGQGPEFLTYFQNEAQLDKSGLPSDRFFAERPEGSVSTLKIQRTQQEDSAVYLCASSLARPGSSYNSPLHFGNGTRLTVT.